Sequencing of this T cell receptor beta chain was carried out in a study of cytomegalovirus exposure and HLA in healthy donors. To note about this clone: Its target is not known.

The CDR3 length is 21 residues. In the PCR, 60 Vbeta and 13 Jbeta primers were used. Produced via immunoSEQ multiplex PCR; TCRdb's table is partial and in-frame only. The table shows about 160,000 clones, with roughly 84% occurring only once. Findings and limits, study-wide: An analysis done earlier found most TCR beta V segments productive about 90% or about 30% of the time. 87-base-pair reads could not separate some V segments, including TRBV6-2 and TRBV6-3. Later, TCR association rates were found to vary by HLA locus, highest for DRB1 and lowest for HLA-C.

The V call is TRBV12-2, the J call TRBJ1-2; TRBD1 is the table's D call, not checked against the DNA. TRBV12-2 is an annotated pseudogene. The sample consisted of PBMCs. The sequence came from a man younger than 40 in good health and CMV-seronegative. Here the CDR3 reads CASRLVGVGVGDRRTNYGYTF. CDR3 nucleotide sequence: TGTGCAAGTCGCTTAGTTGGGGTAGGGGTAGGGGACAGGAGGACCAACTATGGCTACACCTTC.